The subject of this entry is one TCR beta chain. Antigen unknown. CDR1 and CDR2 (germline): SGDLS, YYNGEE. Trimming took 2 bases from V and 4 from J, leaving 10 bases between them. The CDR3 runs 14 residues. Then a second PCR, running roughly 7 to 12 cycles, was carried out with a sample-barcoded 5' primer and a J-beta primer mix. TCRdb processed the 5' RACE reads anew with MiXCR; each CDR3 protein has one entry. Here the sample spans some 1,500,000 distinct CDR3 sequences, roughly 43% being singletons. This sample was taken from a study of blood T cells in healthy people across ages. Total RNA amounts of at least 5 micrograms were extracted per sample. Study-level results: Observed TCR beta diversity per million T cells went down as age went up. This fall followed a roughly linear course with age. CMV status of donors was unknown, possibly confounding expanded clonotype changes.

This receptor was obtained from a woman younger than 30 in good health. Sequencing input: blood. The chain joins TRBV9 to TRBJ2-1; the D gene is possibly TRBD1 (6 bases). The CDR3 DNA reads TGTGCCAGCAGCGTCCGGGACAAGTACAATGAGCAGTTCTTC. Amino acid sequence: CASSVRDKYNEQFF.